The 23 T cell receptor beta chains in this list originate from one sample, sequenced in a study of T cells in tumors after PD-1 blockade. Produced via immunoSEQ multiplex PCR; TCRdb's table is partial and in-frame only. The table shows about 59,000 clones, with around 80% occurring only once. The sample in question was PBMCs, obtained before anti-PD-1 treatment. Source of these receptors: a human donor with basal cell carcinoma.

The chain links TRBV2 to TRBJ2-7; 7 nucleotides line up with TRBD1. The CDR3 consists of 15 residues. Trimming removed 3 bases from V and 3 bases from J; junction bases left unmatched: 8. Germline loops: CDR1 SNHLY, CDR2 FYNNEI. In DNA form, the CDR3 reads TGTGCCAGCAGTGACCAACAGGGGCCCAACTACGAGCAGTACTTC. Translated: CASSDQQGPNYEQYF. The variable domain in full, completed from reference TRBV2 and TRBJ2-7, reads EPEVTQTPSHQVTQMGQEVILRCVPISNHLYFYWYRQILGQKVEFLVSFYNNEISEKSEIFDDQFSVERPDGSNFTLKIRSTKLEDSAMYFCASSDQQGPNYEQYFGPGTRLTVT.

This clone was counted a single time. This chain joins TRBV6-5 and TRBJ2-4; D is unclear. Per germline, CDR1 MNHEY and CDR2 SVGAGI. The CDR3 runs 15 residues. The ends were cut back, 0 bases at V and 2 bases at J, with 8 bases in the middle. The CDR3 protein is CASSYSRESKNIQYF. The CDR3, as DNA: TGTGCCAGCAGTTACTCAAGGGAATCCAAAAACATTCAGTACTTC.

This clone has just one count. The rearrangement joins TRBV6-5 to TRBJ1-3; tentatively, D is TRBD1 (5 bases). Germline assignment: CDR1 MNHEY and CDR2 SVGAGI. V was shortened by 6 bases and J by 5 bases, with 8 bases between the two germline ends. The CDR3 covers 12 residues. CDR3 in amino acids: CASSQGRNTIYF. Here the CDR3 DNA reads TGTGCCAGCAGCCAGGGAAGAAACACCATATATTTT.

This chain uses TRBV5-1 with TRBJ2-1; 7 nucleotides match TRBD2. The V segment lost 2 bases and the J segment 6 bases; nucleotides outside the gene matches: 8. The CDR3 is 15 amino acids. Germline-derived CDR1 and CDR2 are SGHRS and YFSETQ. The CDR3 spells CASSFRGEDVNEQFF. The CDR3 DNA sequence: TGCGCCAGCAGCTTCCGGGGGGAAGACGTCAATGAGCAGTTCTTC.

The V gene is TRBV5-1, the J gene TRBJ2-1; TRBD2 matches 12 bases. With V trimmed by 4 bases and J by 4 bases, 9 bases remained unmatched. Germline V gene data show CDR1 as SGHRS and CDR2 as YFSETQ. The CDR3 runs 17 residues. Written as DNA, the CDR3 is TGCGCCAGCAGCCCGAATCGGACTAGCGGGGCTTACAATGAGCAGTTCTTC. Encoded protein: CASSPNRTSGAYNEQFF.

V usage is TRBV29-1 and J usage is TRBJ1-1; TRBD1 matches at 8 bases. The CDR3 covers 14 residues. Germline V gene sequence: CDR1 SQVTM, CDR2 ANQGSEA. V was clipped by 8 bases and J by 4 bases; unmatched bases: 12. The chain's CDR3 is CSTEGQGRGTEAFF. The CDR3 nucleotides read TGCAGCACAGAAGGACAGGGCCGAGGCACTGAAGCTTTCTTT.

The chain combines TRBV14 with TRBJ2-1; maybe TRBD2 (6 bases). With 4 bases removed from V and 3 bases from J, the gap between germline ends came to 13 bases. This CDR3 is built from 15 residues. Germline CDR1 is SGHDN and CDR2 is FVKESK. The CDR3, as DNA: TGTGCCAGCAGCCGCTCCCCGGGGGACTACAATGAGCAGTTCTTC. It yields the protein CASSRSPGDYNEQFF.

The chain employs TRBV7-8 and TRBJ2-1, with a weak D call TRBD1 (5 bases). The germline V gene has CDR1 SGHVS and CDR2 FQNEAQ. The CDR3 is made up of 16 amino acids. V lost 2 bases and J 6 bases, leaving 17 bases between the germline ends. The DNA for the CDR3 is TGTGCCAGCAGCTTATTTGCTCAGGGTATTCTCAATGAGCAGTTCTTC. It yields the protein CASSLFAQGILNEQFF. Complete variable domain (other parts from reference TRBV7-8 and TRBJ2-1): GAGVSQSPRYKVAKRGQDVALRCDPISGHVSLFWYQQALGQGPEFLTYFQNEAQLDKSGLPSDRFFAERPEGSVSTLKIQRTQQEDSAVYLCASSLFAQGILNEQFFGPGTRLTVL.

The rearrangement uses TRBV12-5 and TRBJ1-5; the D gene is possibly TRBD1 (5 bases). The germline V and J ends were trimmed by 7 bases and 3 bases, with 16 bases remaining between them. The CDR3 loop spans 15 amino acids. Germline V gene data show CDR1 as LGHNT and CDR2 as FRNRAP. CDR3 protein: CASARGGVDNQPQHF. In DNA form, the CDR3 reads TGTGCTAGTGCCCGGGGAGGGGTCGACAATCAGCCCCAGCATTTT.

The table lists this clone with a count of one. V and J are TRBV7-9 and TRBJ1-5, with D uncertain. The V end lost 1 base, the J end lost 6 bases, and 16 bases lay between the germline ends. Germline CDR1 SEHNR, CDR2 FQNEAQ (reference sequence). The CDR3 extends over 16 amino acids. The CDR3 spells CASSLDGLQGSQPQHF. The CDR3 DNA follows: TGTGCCAGCAGCTTAGATGGACTGCAAGGGAGTCAGCCCCAGCATTTT.

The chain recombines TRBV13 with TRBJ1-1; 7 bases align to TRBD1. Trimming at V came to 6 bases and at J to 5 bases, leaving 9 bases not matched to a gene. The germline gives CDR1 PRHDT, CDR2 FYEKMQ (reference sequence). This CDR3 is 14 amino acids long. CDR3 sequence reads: CASSSDRAVTEAFF. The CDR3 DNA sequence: TGTGCCAGCAGTTCCGACAGGGCTGTAACTGAAGCTTTCTTT. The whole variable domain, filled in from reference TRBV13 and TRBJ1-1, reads AAGVIQSPRHLIKEKRETATLKCYPIPRHDTVYWYQQGPGQDPQFLISFYEKMQSDKGSIPDRFSAQQFSDYHSELNMSSLELGDSALYFCASSSDRAVTEAFFGQGTRLTVV.

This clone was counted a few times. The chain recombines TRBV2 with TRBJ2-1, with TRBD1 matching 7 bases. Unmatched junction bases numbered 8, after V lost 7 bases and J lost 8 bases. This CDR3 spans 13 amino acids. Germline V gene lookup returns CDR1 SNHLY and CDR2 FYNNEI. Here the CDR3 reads CASIGQAEYEQFF. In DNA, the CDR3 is TGTGCCAGCATAGGACAGGCTGAGTATGAGCAGTTCTTC.

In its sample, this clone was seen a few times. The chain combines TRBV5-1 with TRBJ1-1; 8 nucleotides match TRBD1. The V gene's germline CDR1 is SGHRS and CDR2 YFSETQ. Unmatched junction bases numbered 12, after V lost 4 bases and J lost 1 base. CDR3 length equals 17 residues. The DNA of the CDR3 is TGCGCCAGCAGCCCTACCCCAGGGGGCTATTCGAACACTGAAGCTTTCTTT. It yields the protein CASSPTPGGYSNTEAFF.

In nucleotides, the CDR3 is TGTGCCAGCAGCAAATCAACAGGGGACTATGGCTACACCTTC. Its translation: CASSKSTGDYGYTF. The V and J genes are TRBV21-1 and TRBJ1-2; TRBD1 is taken as the D call from the table, unchecked against the DNA. TRBV21-1 is labeled a pseudogene. This CDR3 is built from 14 residues.

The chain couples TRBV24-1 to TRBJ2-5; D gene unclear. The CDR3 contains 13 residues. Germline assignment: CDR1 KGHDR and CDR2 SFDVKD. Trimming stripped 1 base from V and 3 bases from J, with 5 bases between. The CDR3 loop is CATSDFVEETQYF. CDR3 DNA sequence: TGTGCCACCAGTGATTTTGTGGAAGAGACCCAGTACTTC.

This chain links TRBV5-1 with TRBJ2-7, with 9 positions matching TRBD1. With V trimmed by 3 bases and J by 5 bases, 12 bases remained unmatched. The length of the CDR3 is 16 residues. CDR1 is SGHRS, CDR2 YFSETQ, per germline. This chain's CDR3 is CASSWGNRDRDHEQYF. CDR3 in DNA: TGCGCCAGCAGCTGGGGAAACCGGGACAGGGACCACGAGCAGTACTTC.

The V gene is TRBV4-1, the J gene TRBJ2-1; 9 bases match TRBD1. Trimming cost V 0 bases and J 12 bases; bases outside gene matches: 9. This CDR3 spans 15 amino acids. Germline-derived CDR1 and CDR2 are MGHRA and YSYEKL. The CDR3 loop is CASSQEGTGLDGQFF. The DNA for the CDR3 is TGCGCCAGCAGCCAAGAAGGGACAGGGTTAGATGGGCAGTTCTTC.

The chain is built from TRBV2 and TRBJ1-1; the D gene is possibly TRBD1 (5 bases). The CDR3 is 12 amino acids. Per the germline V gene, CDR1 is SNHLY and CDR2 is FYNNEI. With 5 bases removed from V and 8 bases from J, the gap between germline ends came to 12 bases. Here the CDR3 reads CASSLTVKEAFF. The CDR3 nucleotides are TGTGCCAGCAGTTTGACAGTAAAGGAAGCTTTCTTT. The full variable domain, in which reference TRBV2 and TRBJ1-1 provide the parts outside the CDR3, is EPEVTQTPSHQVTQMGQEVILRCVPISNHLYFYWYRQILGQKVEFLVSFYNNEISEKSEIFDDQFSVERPDGSNFTLKIRSTKLEDSAMYFCASSLTVKEAFFGQGTRLTVV.

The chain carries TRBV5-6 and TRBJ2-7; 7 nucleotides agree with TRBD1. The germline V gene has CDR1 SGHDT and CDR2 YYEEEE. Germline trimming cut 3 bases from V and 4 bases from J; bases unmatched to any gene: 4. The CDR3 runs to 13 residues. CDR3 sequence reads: CASSSDRLYEQYF. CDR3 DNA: TGTGCCAGCAGCTCGGACAGGCTTTACGAGCAGTACTTC.

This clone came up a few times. CDR3 in DNA: TGTGCAAGTCGCGTCCGCCCCAAGCGGGGGCTTGAGTTCTTC. Its translation is CASRVRPKRGLEFF. This chain links TRBV12-2 with TRBJ2-1; TRBD2, as called in the table, went unchecked against the DNA. TRBV12-2 is a pseudogene segment. The CDR3 covers 14 residues.

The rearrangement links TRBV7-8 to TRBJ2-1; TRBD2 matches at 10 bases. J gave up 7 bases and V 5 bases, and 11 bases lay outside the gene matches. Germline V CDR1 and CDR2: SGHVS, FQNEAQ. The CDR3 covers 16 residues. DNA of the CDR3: TGTGCCAGCAGCCTGGGCCTCTCAGCGGGGGGGAATGAGCAGTTCTTC. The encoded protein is CASSLGLSAGGNEQFF.

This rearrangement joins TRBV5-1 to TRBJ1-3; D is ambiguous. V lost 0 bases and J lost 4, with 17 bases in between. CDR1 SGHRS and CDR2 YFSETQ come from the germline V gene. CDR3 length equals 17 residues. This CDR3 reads CASSLGPPYKVGNTIYF. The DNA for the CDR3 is TGCGCCAGCAGCTTGGGCCCCCCCTACAAGGTCGGAAACACCATATATTTT.

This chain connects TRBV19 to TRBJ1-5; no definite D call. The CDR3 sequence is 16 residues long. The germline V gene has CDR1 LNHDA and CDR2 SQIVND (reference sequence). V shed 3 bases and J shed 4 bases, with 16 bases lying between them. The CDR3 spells CASSISGRRENQPQHF. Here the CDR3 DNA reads TGTGCCAGTAGTATCAGTGGAAGACGGGAAAATCAGCCCCAGCATTTT.